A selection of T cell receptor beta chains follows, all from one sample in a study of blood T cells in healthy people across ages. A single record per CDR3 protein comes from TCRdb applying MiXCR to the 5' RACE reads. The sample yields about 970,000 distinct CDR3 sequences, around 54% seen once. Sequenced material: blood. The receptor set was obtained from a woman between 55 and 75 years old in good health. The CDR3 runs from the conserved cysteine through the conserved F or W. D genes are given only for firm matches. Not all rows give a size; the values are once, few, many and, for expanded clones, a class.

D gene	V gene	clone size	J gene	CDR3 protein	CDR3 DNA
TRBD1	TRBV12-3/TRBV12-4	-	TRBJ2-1	CASSSGTGGSNNEQFF	TGTGCCAGCAGTTCAGGAACAGGGGGTTCTAACAATGAGCAGTTCTTC
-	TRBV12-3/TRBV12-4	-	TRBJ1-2	CASSAQGLPYGYTF	TGTGCCAGCAGTGCACAGGGCCTCCCGTATGGCTACACCTTC
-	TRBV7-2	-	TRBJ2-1	CASSLRPGKEGEQFF	TGTGCCAGCAGCCTGCGGCCAGGGAAGGAGGGTGAGCAGTTCTTC
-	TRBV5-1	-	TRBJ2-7	CASSLVWGSTFYEQYF	TGCGCCAGCAGCTTGGTGTGGGGGAGTACTTTCTACGAGCAGTACTTC
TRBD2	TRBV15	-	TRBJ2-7	CATSKGSGRDYEQYF	TGTGCCACCAGCAAAGGTAGCGGGAGGGACTACGAGCAGTACTTC
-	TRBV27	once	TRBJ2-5	CASSDRVLETQYF	TGTGCCAGCAGTGACAGAGTCCTTGAGACCCAGTACTTC
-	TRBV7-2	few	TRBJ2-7	CASQNNPRRGSYEQYF	TGTGCCAGCCAAAATAACCCACGACGTGGCTCCTACGAGCAGTACTTC
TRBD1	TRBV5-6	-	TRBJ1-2	CASEQTGDYGYTF	TGTGCCAGCGAACAGACAGGGGATTATGGCTACACCTTC
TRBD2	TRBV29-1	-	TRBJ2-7	CSVRPGGSSYEQYF	TGCAGCGTTCGCCCCGGGGGGAGCTCCTACGAGCAGTACTTC
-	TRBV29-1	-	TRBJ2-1	CSTLGGGNEQFF	TGCAGCACCCTGGGAGGGGGCAATGAGCAGTTCTTC
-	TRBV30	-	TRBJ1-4	CAWSGGATNEKLFF	TGTGCCTGGAGCGGAGGGGCAACTAATGAAAAACTGTTTTTT
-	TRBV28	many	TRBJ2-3	CASSTATDTQYF	TGTGCCAGCAGCACAGCCACAGATACGCAGTATTTT
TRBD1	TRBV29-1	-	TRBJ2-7	CSVEDRDRVTGQYF	TGCAGCGTTGAAGACCGGGACAGGGTAACCGGGCAGTACTTC
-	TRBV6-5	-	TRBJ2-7	CASSYSTVGEQYF	TGTGCCAGCAGTTACTCGACGGTAGGGGAGCAGTACTTC
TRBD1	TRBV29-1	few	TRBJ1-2	CSVVDRANYGYTF	TGCAGCGTAGTGGACAGGGCCAACTATGGCTACACCTTC
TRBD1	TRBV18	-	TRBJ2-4	CASSLGQGWQYF	TGTGCCAGCTCACTGGGACAGGGATGGCAGTACTTC
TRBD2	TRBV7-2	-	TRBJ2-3	CASSSRTSRGDTQYF	TGTGCCAGCAGCTCCAGGACTAGCCGGGGGGATACGCAGTATTTT
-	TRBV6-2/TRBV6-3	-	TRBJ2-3	CATKQGGIGDTQYF	TGTGCCACCAAACAGGGTGGAATAGGAGATACGCAGTATTTT
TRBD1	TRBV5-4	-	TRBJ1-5	CASSSGTGVNQPQHF	TGTGCCAGCAGCTCCGGGACAGGCGTGAATCAGCCCCAGCATTTT
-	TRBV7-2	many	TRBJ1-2	CASSLARQSSYGYTF	TGTGCCAGCAGCTTAGCCAGACAGAGTTCCTATGGCTACACCTTC
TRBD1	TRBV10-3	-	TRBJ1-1	CAISRQGARNTEAFF	TGTGCCATCAGTCGACAGGGGGCCAGGAACACTGAAGCTTTCTTT
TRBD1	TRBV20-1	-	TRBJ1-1	CSARGRDRGLGPEAFF	TGCAGTGCTAGAGGTCGGGACAGGGGGCTAGGCCCTGAAGCTTTCTTT
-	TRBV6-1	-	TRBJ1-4	CASRPSPEPTPLRNEKLFF	TGTGCCAGCAGGCCCTCCCCCGAACCCACTCCCCTTCGGAATGAAAAACTGTTTTTT
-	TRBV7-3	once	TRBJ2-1	CASSLGRGWVNEQFF	TGTGCCAGCAGCTTAGGTCGTGGGTGGGTCAATGAGCAGTTCTTC
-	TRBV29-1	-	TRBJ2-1	CSVGRASHNEQFF	TGCAGCGTTGGTAGGGCCTCTCACAATGAGCAGTTCTTC
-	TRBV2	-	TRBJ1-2	CASSEAGQGVGGYTF	TGTGCCAGCAGTGAAGCGGGTCAAGGGGTTGGTGGCTACACCTTC
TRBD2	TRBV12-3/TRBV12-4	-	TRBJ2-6	CASSLARGTSGISGANVLTF	TGTGCCAGCAGTTTAGCGCGAGGGACTAGCGGGATCTCTGGGGCCAACGTCCTGACTTTC
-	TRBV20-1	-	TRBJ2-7	CSARRRGLSSYEQYF	TGCAGTGCTAGAAGGAGGGGGTTGAGCTCCTACGAGCAGTACTTC
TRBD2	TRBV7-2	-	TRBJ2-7	CASSRTSAYEQYF	TGTGCCAGCAGCCGGACTAGCGCCTACGAGCAGTACTTC
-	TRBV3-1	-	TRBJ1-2	CASSQGGTGYTF	TGTGCCAGCAGCCAAGGGGGGACCGGCTACACCTTC
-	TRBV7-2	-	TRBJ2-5	CASSSLGTQYF	TGTGCCAGCAGCTCCCTGGGGACCCAGTACTTC
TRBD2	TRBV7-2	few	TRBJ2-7	CASSLAGLAGGNEQYF	TGTGCCAGCAGCTTAGCGGGGCTAGCGGGAGGGAATGAGCAGTACTTC
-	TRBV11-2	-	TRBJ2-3	CASNLASGFTDTQYF	TGTGCCAGCAACTTAGCGTCCGGGTTCACAGATACGCAGTATTTT
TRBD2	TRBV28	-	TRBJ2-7	CASSHTPKTSGSSYEQYF	TGTGCCAGCAGTCACACACCCAAGACTAGCGGGAGCTCCTACGAGCAGTACTTC
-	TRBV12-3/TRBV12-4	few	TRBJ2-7	CASSFGVAGYEQYF	TGTGCCAGCAGTTTCGGCGTGGCGGGCTACGAGCAGTACTTC
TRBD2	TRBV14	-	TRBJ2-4	CASSQNPGLAGENIQYF	TGTGCCAGCAGCCAAAATCCGGGACTAGCGGGCGAAAACATTCAGTACTTC
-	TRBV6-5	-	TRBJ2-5	CASSYGTSPPQETQYF	TGTGCCAGCAGTTACGGGACGAGCCCCCCCCAAGAGACCCAGTACTTC
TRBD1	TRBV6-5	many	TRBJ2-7	CASSYRDRAYEQYF	TGTGCCAGCAGTTACCGGGACAGGGCCTACGAGCAGTACTTC
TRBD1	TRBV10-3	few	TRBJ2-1	CAISVKGQGGNEQFF	TGTGCCATCAGTGTTAAGGGACAGGGAGGGAATGAGCAGTTCTTC
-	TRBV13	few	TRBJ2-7	CASSLEFRGDEQYF	TGTGCCAGCAGCTTAGAATTTAGAGGCGACGAGCAGTACTTC
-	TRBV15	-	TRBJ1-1	CATREGLYTEAFF	TGTGCCACCCGGGAGGGTCTGTACACTGAAGCTTTCTTT
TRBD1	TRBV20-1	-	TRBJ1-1	CSATASGQGTFNTEAFF	TGCAGTGCGACAGCCTCGGGACAGGGAACTTTCAACACTGAAGCTTTCTTT
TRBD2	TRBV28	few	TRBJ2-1	CASTNWTSDYNEQFF	TGTGCCAGCACCAATTGGACTAGCGACTACAATGAGCAGTTCTTC
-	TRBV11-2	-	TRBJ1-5	CASSRIGGNNQPQHF	TGTGCCAGCAGCCGGATCGGGGGGAACAATCAGCCCCAGCATTTT
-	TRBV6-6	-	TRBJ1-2	CASSGVGVANYGYTF	TGTGCCAGCAGTGGTGTGGGGGTCGCTAACTATGGCTACACCTTC
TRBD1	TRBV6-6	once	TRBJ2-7	CVSRRGQIYEQYF	TGTGTCAGCCGCCGGGGACAGATCTACGAGCAGTACTTC
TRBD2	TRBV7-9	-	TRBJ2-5	CASSPIAGEQYF	TGTGCCAGCAGCCCAATAGCGGGAGAGCAGTACTTC
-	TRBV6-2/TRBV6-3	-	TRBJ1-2	CASSYLGGYTF	TGTGCCAGCAGTTATTTAGGCGGCTACACCTTC
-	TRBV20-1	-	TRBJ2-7	CSSTDSGAYEQYF	TGCAGCAGTACCGACTCAGGGGCCTACGAGCAGTACTTC
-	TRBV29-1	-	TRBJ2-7	CSVEGSGHSYNEQYF	TGCAGCGTTGAAGGAAGCGGACACTCCTACAATGAGCAGTACTTC
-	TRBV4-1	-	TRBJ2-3	CASSHTVAWNTDTQYF	TGCGCCAGCAGCCATACAGTAGCCTGGAACACAGATACGCAGTATTTT
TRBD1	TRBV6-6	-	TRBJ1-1	CASRPGTGKTVTEAFF	TGTGCCAGCAGGCCCGGGACAGGGAAGACGGTTACTGAAGCTTTCTTT
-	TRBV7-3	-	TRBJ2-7	CASSLNPGTYEQYF	TGTGCCAGCAGCTTAAACCCTGGGACCTACGAGCAGTACTTC
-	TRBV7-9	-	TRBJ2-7	CASSFGQTSYEQYF	TGTGCCAGCAGCTTCGGACAGACCTCCTACGAGCAGTACTTC